A selection of T cell receptor beta chains follows, all from one sample in a study of cytomegalovirus exposure and HLA in healthy donors. Clones were sequenced by immunoSEQ multiplex PCR, and TCRdb holds only the in-frame ones, with some missing. The sample records 100,000 to 120,000 clones, just under 80% being singletons. Source material: PBMCs. These receptors were obtained from a man younger than 45 in good health and CMV-seronegative. CDR3s include the opening cysteine and the closing phenylalanine or tryptophan. A D gene is named only where the DNA matches it firmly. Only some rows state a clone size, as once, few, many or a class for expanded clones.

CDR3nt | CDR3aa | d_gene | j_gene | v_gene | abundance
TGTGCCAGCAGTGCCCGGACTAGCGGGACCTACAATGAGCAGTTCTTC | CASSARTSGTYNEQFF | TRBD2 | TRBJ2-1 | TRBV2 | -
TGCGCCAGCAGCTTGGCCGGCCAGGGGAATCAGCCCCAGCATTTT | CASSLAGQGNQPQHF | - | TRBJ1-5 | TRBV5-1 | -
TGTGCCAGCAGTGGGTACCGGACAGCTTACAATGAGCAGTTCTTC | CASSGYRTAYNEQFF | - | TRBJ2-1 | TRBV27 | -
TGTGCCAGCGGGACAGGGTTCAATGAGCAGTTCTTC | CASGTGFNEQFF | TRBD1 | TRBJ2-1 | TRBV9 | -
TGCGCCAGCAGCTCGGGGGACGGCGCAAACACCGGGGAGCTGTTTTTT | CASSSGDGANTGELFF | - | TRBJ2-2 | TRBV5-1 | once
TGCGCCAGCAGCCAATGGCCTAGCGGGAGACGGTATGAGCAGTTCTTC | CASSQWPSGRRYEQFF | TRBD2 | TRBJ2-1 | TRBV4-1 | -
TGTGCCAGTAGTACACAGGGGTATCAGCCCCAGCATTTT | CASSTQGYQPQHF | TRBD1 | TRBJ1-5 | TRBV19 | few
TGTGCCAGCAGTTACCGGACAGTGTCCTATGGGCAGTACTTC | CASSYRTVSYGQYF | - | TRBJ2-7 | TRBV6-6 | -
TGTGCCAGCAGCTTTAGCGGGAGGGCCCCTGAGCAGTTCTTC | CASSFSGRAPEQFF | TRBD2 | TRBJ2-1 | TRBV5-6 | -
TGTGCCAGCAGCACGAGGGACAGGGGTTCCTTTGGCTACACCTTC | CASSTRDRGSFGYTF | TRBD1 | TRBJ1-2 | TRBV5-8 | -
TGTGTCAGCAGCTCTTGGTCGAGCTACGAGCAGTACTTC | CVSSSWSSYEQYF | - | TRBJ2-7 | TRBV5-6 | -
TGTGCCAGCAGTCCCGTCTATCCGCCATACAATGAGCAGTTCTTC | CASSPVYPPYNEQFF | - | TRBJ2-1 | TRBV28 | -
TGTGCCTGGAATATAGCGGGAAAGAACACCGGGGAGCTGTTTTTT | CAWNIAGKNTGELFF | TRBD2 | TRBJ2-2 | TRBV30 | -
TGTGCTAGTGGTTTGGTAGTTTCGGCGGGGAAGTCCTACAATGAGCAGTTCTTC | CASGLVVSAGKSYNEQFF | - | TRBJ2-1 | TRBV12-5 | -
TGCGCCAGCAGCGGATATAGCGGGAGCACGTACGAGCAGTACTTC | CASSGYSGSTYEQYF | TRBD2 | TRBJ2-7 | TRBV4-3 | -
TGTGCCAGCGCGACAGGGACGTTCGGTCAGCCCCAGCATTTT | CASATGTFGQPQHF | TRBD1 | TRBJ1-5 | TRBV2 | -
TGTGCCAGCAGCGGACAGGGTTCACCCCTCCACTTT | CASSGQGSPLHF | TRBD1 | TRBJ1-6 | TRBV9 | -
TGTGCCACCAGTGCCTGGACAGACACCTACGAGCAGTACTTC | CATSAWTDTYEQYF | - | TRBJ2-7 | TRBV15 | -
TGTGCCAGCACCGAGACAGGGGGGGTCTACGAGCAGTACTTC | CASTETGGVYEQYF | TRBD1 | TRBJ2-7 | TRBV28 | -
TGTGCCAGCAGCTTGGGGGGGAACACCGGGGAGCTGTTTTTT | CASSLGGNTGELFF | - | TRBJ2-2 | TRBV11-3 | -
TGTGCCAGCAGCGCCACAGGGAATGAACATCAGCCCCAGCATTTT | CASSATGNEHQPQHF | - | TRBJ1-5 | TRBV7-2 | -
TGTGCCAGCAGCTTCCCCCTTTTGGCAGAATATAATTCACCCCTCCACTTT | CASSFPLLAEYNSPLHF | - | TRBJ1-6 | TRBV2 | -
TGTGCCAGAAGCTCCCCCCCGGGACAGGGCGAGATTCAGAATGAGCAGTTCTTC | CARSSPPGQGEIQNEQFF | TRBD1 | TRBJ2-1 | TRBV5-3 | -
TGTGCCAGCCGGTTCATCGCTGTTGGAGAAAACACAGATACGCAGTATTTT | CASRFIAVGENTDTQYF | - | TRBJ2-3 | TRBV28 | -
TGCGCCAGCAGCTACGGGCCTAGCTACGGGAGTCCCTACGAGCAGTACTTC | CASSYGPSYGSPYEQYF | - | TRBJ2-7 | TRBV5-1 | -
TGTGCCAGCAGCTCACAGGGATTCCTAACGAACACTGAAGCTTTCTTT | CASSSQGFLTNTEAFF | - | TRBJ1-1 | TRBV5-6 | -
TGTGCCAGCAGTGAAATACCAGGGAAGGACAAGTACTTC | CASSEIPGKDKYF | - | TRBJ2-7 | TRBV6-1 | -
TGTGCCAGCAGTTTCTCGGGGATTGAAGCTTTCTTT | CASSFSGIEAFF | - | TRBJ1-1 | TRBV27 | few
TGTGCCAGTAGTATAGTCCGGACAGGGGGTAATGAAAAACTGTTTTTT | CASSIVRTGGNEKLFF | TRBD1 | TRBJ1-4 | TRBV19 | few
TGTGCCAGTAGTACGGCGGGACAGCAACTCTATGGCTACACCTTC | CASSTAGQQLYGYTF | TRBD1 | TRBJ1-2 | TRBV19 | -
TGTGCCATACTATCACTAGTCGAGCAGTTCTTC | CAILSLVEQFF | - | TRBJ2-1 | TRBV7-9 | -
TGTGCCAGCAGCCCCCCGGGACTAGCGGGGGGGCGGGATACGCAGTATTTT | CASSPPGLAGGRDTQYF | TRBD2 | TRBJ2-3 | TRBV7-2 | once
TGTGCCAGCAGTTCACCCGCATTAGCGGGAGGCGCCTACGAGCAGTACTTC | CASSSPALAGGAYEQYF | TRBD2 | TRBJ2-7 | TRBV28 | -
TGTGCCAGCAGCTTAGTCCGTTCGGGACAGGGACCCTCCTACGAGCAGTACTTC | CASSLVRSGQGPSYEQYF | TRBD1 | TRBJ2-7 | TRBV7-8 | -
TGTGCCAGCAGGACATGGGACACGGCTCGAAGGGACTACGAGCAGTACTTC | CASRTWDTARRDYEQYF | - | TRBJ2-7 | TRBV28 | -
TGCGCCAGCAGCCCAAGGTTCGAGGGCGAGGAGACCCAGTACTTC | CASSPRFEGEETQYF | - | TRBJ2-5 | TRBV4-1 | few
TGTGCCAGCAAACAGAACTCTGGGGCCAACGTCCTGACTTTC | CASKQNSGANVLTF | - | TRBJ2-6 | TRBV28 | -
TGTGCCAGCGATTTGCAGGGGGCCGTAACTGAAGCTTTCTTT | CASDLQGAVTEAFF | TRBD1 | TRBJ1-1 | TRBV2 | -
TGTGCCAGCAGTTACTCGGGCAGTCGAGACAATCAGCCCCAGCATTTT | CASSYSGSRDNQPQHF | - | TRBJ1-5 | TRBV6-6 | -
TGTGCCAGCAGTTACGCATCACCGGGACAGGGAAGCGAGCAGTACTTC | CASSYASPGQGSEQYF | TRBD1 | TRBJ2-7 | TRBV6-6 | few
TGTGCCAGCAGTCCAGGACAGGGCCCTAATCCCCCTGAAGCTTTCTTT | CASSPGQGPNPPEAFF | TRBD1 | TRBJ1-1 | TRBV6-4 | -
TGTGCCAGCAGTTACACAACAGGGGTCCGGAACACTGAAGCTTTCTTT | CASSYTTGVRNTEAFF | TRBD1 | TRBJ1-1 | TRBV6-5 | -
TGTGCCATCAGTGAGTCGAAAACCTCGGGGACTAGCGTTGAGACCCAGTACTTC | CAISESKTSGTSVETQYF | TRBD2 | TRBJ2-5 | TRBV10-3 | -
TGTGCCAGCAGCCCGGTTACCGGGAGGTACAATGAGCAGTTCTTC | CASSPVTGRYNEQFF | TRBD2 | TRBJ2-1 | TRBV9 | -
TGCGCCAGCAGCCAAGGGGCGGGGTCTAACTATGGCTACACCTTC | CASSQGAGSNYGYTF | - | TRBJ1-2 | TRBV4-3 | once
TGTGCCAGCAGTGAAGAAAAAGGGACAAAGAGAAACACCATATATTTT | CASSEEKGTKRNTIYF | - | TRBJ1-3 | TRBV25-1 | -
TGCGCCAGCAGCTTAATGGACAGCCAAGAGACCCAGTACTTC | CASSLMDSQETQYF | - | TRBJ2-5 | TRBV5-1 | -
TGCGCCAGCAGCTTGCAGGGCCATCAAGAAAAACTGTTTTTT | CASSLQGHQEKLFF | - | TRBJ1-4 | TRBV5-1 | -
TGTGCCATCAGTGAGGGGACTAGCGGGAGCGTCAAGGATGAGCAGTTCTTC | CAISEGTSGSVKDEQFF | TRBD2 | TRBJ2-1 | TRBV10-3 | few
TGTGCCACCAGCAGACCCAGGACTAGCGGGAGGGCCAGCACCTACGAGCAGTACTTC | CATSRPRTSGRASTYEQYF | TRBD2 | TRBJ2-7 | TRBV15 | -
TGTGCCAGCAGCTTAGATACAGGGGCCTACTATGGCTACACCTTC | CASSLDTGAYYGYTF | TRBD1 | TRBJ1-2 | TRBV7-9 | -
TGTGCCAGCAGCTTAGCCCCACAGGACTCCTACGAGCAGTACTTC | CASSLAPQDSYEQYF | - | TRBJ2-7 | TRBV13 | few
TGTGCCAGCAGTGTGGTTGCTAGCAGCAGCTACGAGCAGTACTTC | CASSVVASSSYEQYF | - | TRBJ2-7 | TRBV25-1 | -
TGTGCCAGCAGCGTTAGCGGGGGGTACGAGCAGTACTTC | CASSVSGGYEQYF | TRBD2 | TRBJ2-7 | TRBV9 | -
TGTGCCAGCAGCTCGACAGGGAGTAAACAGCCCCAGCATTTT | CASSSTGSKQPQHF | TRBD1 | TRBJ1-5 | TRBV7-9 | -
TGTGCCAGTAGTATTCGGGGGGTCACAGATACGCAGTATTTT | CASSIRGVTDTQYF | TRBD2 | TRBJ2-3 | TRBV19 | -
TGTGCCAGCAGTGGACGGGGGAGCTCCTACGAGCAGTACTTC | CASSGRGSSYEQYF | - | TRBJ2-7 | TRBV6-1 | -